A single sample is the source of the 20 T cell receptor beta chains below, sequenced in a study of T-cell reconstitution after alpha-beta-depleted transplantation in children. Unique molecular identifiers tagged the TCRbeta library. One entry per CDR3 protein results from TCRdb running MiXCR on the PCR reads. The top ten hold roughly 5% of the sample, which has 900,000 or so distinct CDR3 sequences, approximately 15% seen once. The sample consisted of PBMCs, mostly from graft donor cells, taken 360 days after TCRalphabeta/CD19-depleted stem cell transplant. The receptors derive from a male patient aged 10-17 years who had a stem cell transplant for acute lymphoblastic leukemia, so the T cells may come from the graft donor.

Turning to this clonotype: Germline and junction disagree at one end, which may indicate a read error. The chain combines TRBV6-1 with TRBJ2-1; D ambiguous. Germline lookup yields CDR1 MNHNS and CDR2 SASEGT. The CDR3 sequence is 14 residues long. This CDR3 reads CATQSLLGHNKQFF. CDR3 in DNA: TGTGCCACTCAATCCCTCCTGGGCCACAATAAGCAGTTCTTC.

The V and J genes are TRBV6-5 and TRBJ2-3, with 11 positions matching TRBD2. The junction had 8 bases not matched to a gene; V was cut back by 4 bases and J by 2 bases. Per germline, CDR1 MNHEY and CDR2 SVGAGI. The CDR3 covers 17 residues. CDR3 sequence: CASSSAGTSGFTDTQYF. DNA for the CDR3: TGTGCCAGCAGTTCTGCCGGGACTAGCGGTTTCACAGATACGCAGTATTTT.

The rearrangement uses TRBV18 and TRBJ2-7, with D possibly TRBD2 on 7 matching bases. Germline V gene sequence: CDR1 KGHSH, CDR2 LQKENI. V gave up 0 bases and J gave up 4 bases, with 16 bases separating them. The CDR3 has 16 residues. CDR3 sequence: CASSPPVLGGLYEQYF. The CDR3 coding sequence is TGTGCCAGCTCACCACCTGTGCTGGGGGGGCTTTACGAGCAGTACTTC.

This chain uses TRBV5-1 with TRBJ2-1, with 12 bases that match TRBD2. J lost 0 bases, V lost 1 base, and 5 bases had no gene match. The CDR3 loop spans 18 amino acids. Germline values: CDR1 SGHRS, CDR2 YFSETQ. DNA for the CDR3: TGCGCCAGCAGCTTGTACGCTAGCGGGAGGGCCTCCTACAATGAGCAGTTCTTC. Translated, it gives CASSLYASGRASYNEQFF.

To note about this clonotype: One end of the junction fails to match germline, which may point to a read error. The chain employs TRBV3-1 and TRBJ2-7, with 10 bases matching TRBD1. In germline, CDR1 is LGHDT, CDR2 YNNKEL (reference sequence). The CDR3 loop spans 15 amino acids. CDR3 bases: TGTGCCTGCAGCCAAACGACAGGGGGCCCGACCTTTGGAAGCTTC. Its translation: CACSQTTGGPTFGSF.

This clonotype was observed at least ten times. V gene TRBV4-1 combines with J gene TRBJ2-7; 9 nucleotides align to TRBD2. Germline lookup yields CDR1 MGHRA and CDR2 YSYEKL. This CDR3 has 15 residues. Trimming cost V 2 bases and J 0 bases; bases outside gene matches: 2. The CDR3 here is CASSQLAGISYEQYF. The CDR3, as DNA: TGCGCCAGCAGCCAACTAGCGGGGATCTCCTACGAGCAGTACTTC.

This chain uses TRBV20-1 with TRBJ2-3; 10 bases line up with TRBD2. CDR3 length: 17 residues. Per germline, CDR1 DFQATT and CDR2 SNEGSKA (reference sequence). Trimming at V came to 6 bases and at J to 2 bases, leaving 14 bases not matched to a gene. CDR3 DNA sequence: TGCAGTGCCGGACGAATTGGTAGCGGGAGGTACACAGATACGCAGTATTTT. The encoded protein is CSAGRIGSGRYTDTQYF.

The chain combines TRBV19 with TRBJ1-5; 8 bases align to TRBD1. Germline V CDR1 and CDR2: LNHDA, SQIVND (reference sequence). Unmatched junction bases numbered 7, after V lost 5 bases and J lost 4 bases. This CDR3 contains 15 residues. The CDR3 here is CASSSAHRGNQPQHF. Here the CDR3 DNA reads TGTGCCAGTAGTTCCGCCCACAGGGGGAATCAGCCCCAGCATTTT.

Concerning this clonotype: The junction does not match germline at one end; this may be a read error. This chain uses TRBV7-3 with TRBJ2-1, with TRBD1 matching over 7 bases. The V gene's germline CDR1 is SGHTA and CDR2 FQGTGA. This CDR3 region has 15 residues. The CDR3 reads CASRLTPLTGNEQFF. The CDR3 DNA reads as TGTGCCAGCAGGTTAACCCCTTTGACAGGGAATGAGCAGTTCTTC.

The rearrangement joins TRBV19 to TRBJ1-1; possible D gene TRBD1, 5 bases. In germline, CDR1 is LNHDA, CDR2 SQIVND (reference sequence). This CDR3 comprises 14 residues. The germline V and J ends were trimmed by 5 bases and 4 bases, with 14 bases remaining between them. The CDR3 here is CASSVGTASTEAFF. The CDR3 DNA is TGTGCCAGTAGTGTTGGGACGGCCTCCACTGAAGCTTTCTTT.

This clonotype was detected a few times. The chain couples TRBV24-1 to TRBJ2-1, with D possibly being TRBD2 (6 bases). The CDR3 totals 18 residues. V lost 3 bases and J 8 bases, leaving 25 bases between the germline ends. Germline CDR1 and CDR2: KGHDR and SFDVKD. The chain's CDR3 is CATSDRGLYNAQLDEQFF. The CDR3, as DNA: TGTGCCACCAGTGATCGGGGACTTTATAATGCCCAACTAGATGAGCAGTTCTTC.

This chain joins TRBV6-2 or TRBV6-3 and TRBJ2-6; D gene ambiguous. CDR3 length: 18 amino acids. Germline CDR1 MNHEY, CDR2 SVGEGT. The V end was cut by 5 bases, the J end by 0 bases, with 17 bases between. CDR3 region: CASSQWVGLRSGANVLTF. The CDR3 nucleotides read TGTGCCAGCAGTCAATGGGTAGGTCTTCGCTCTGGGGCCAACGTCCTGACTTTC.

This chain joins TRBV4-1 and TRBJ2-3; D is uncertain. V lost 0 bases and J lost 5, with 27 bases in between. The CDR3 is made up of 20 amino acids. CDR1 and CDR2 (germline): MGHRA, YSYEKL. The chain's CDR3 is CASSQDPRELGLGPGDTQYF. The CDR3 DNA reads TGCGCCAGCAGCCAAGATCCCCGCGAACTTGGGCTCGGACCGGGAGATACGCAGTATTTT.

This clonotype has just a few counts. This sequence joins TRBV7-2 and TRBJ2-3, with TRBD2 identical over 7 bases. Germline V gene lookup returns CDR1 SGHTA and CDR2 FQGNSA. The CDR3 is 13 residues long. Germline trimming cut 5 bases from V and 4 bases from J; bases unmatched to any gene: 3. The CDR3 sequence is CASSRTSPDTQYF. For the CDR3, the DNA is TGTGCCAGCAGCCGGACTAGTCCAGATACGCAGTATTTT.

The CDR3 DNA is TGTGCCAGCAACCATTCGAGAGCTGACAGGGGGCAAAGAAGGGGAACTGAAGCTTTCTTT. Residues: CASNHSRADRGQRRGTEAFF. V and J are TRBV21-1 and TRBJ1-1; the D call of TRBD1 is as the table states it, not checked on the DNA. TRBV21-1 is a listed pseudogene. The CDR3 totals 20 residues.

The genes are TRBV29-1 and TRBJ2-7; unclear D gene. CDR1 and CDR2 (germline): SQVTM, ANQGSEA. This CDR3 has 13 amino acids. V lost 1 base, J lost 4 bases, and 11 bases lay in between. CDR3 in DNA: TGCAGCGTTGAAGTCGTCGGGCCATACGAGCAGTACTTC. It translates to CSVEVVGPYEQYF.

This rearrangement joins TRBV5-1 to TRBJ2-5; D is unclear. Per germline, CDR1 SGHRS and CDR2 YFSETQ. This CDR3 spans 12 amino acids. V lost 4 bases and J lost 5, with 9 bases in between. CDR3 region: CASSQYTETQYF. CDR3 coding DNA: TGCGCCAGCAGCCAATACACGGAGACCCAGTACTTC.

Ten or more counts support this clonotype. In DNA, the CDR3 is TGCGCCAGCAGCTCGGACAGGGTAGGGATCAATGAGCAGTTCTTC. Residues: CASSSDRVGINEQFF. The rearrangement uses TRBV5-1 and TRBJ2-1; 8 positions match TRBD1. Per the germline V gene, CDR1 is SGHRS and CDR2 is YFSETQ. V shed 3 bases and J 6 bases; nucleotides not matched to a gene: 8. The CDR3 consists of 15 residues.

CDR3 in amino acids: CVAQLGSGELFF. The CDR3 DNA is TGTGTCGCTCAGTTAGGGTCCGGGGAGCTGTTTTTT. This chain joins TRBV12-3 or TRBV12-4 and TRBJ2-2, with D unclear. The CDR3 contains 12 residues.

This clonotype has a handful of counts. The chain is built from TRBV7-3 and TRBJ2-3, with TRBD2 identical over 9 bases. V shed 4 bases, J shed 4 bases, and the junction held 6 bases outside the gene matches. This CDR3 is built from 15 residues. Germline CDR1 SGHTA, CDR2 FQGTGA. CDR3 nucleotides: TGTGCCAGCAGCTCAACTAGCGGGCTGGCAGATACGCAGTATTTT. Amino acids: CASSSTSGLADTQYF.